A single T cell receptor (beta chain) is shown here with its context. No antigen is known for it. No much larger clone exists at a distance of one base, and base qualities are not known. The record originates from a study of T-cell reconstitution after alpha-beta-depleted transplantation in children (dated by TCRdb to 2015 to 2016). For the study in its entirety: Using TCR repertoire profiling, the study followed T-cell immune reconstitution in a quantitative way in children after TCRalphabeta/CD19-depleted allogeneic hematopoietic cell transplantation.

The label giving this sample's treatment or condition can be read as: allogeneic hematopoietic cell transplantation with graft depleted of TCRalphabeta T cells and CD19 B cells. The transplant recipients were children given TCRalphabeta/CD19-depleted allogeneic hematopoietic cell grafts. The full study reports these points: The frequencies of hyperexpanded clones fell over the following months, and after one year, T-cell counts and TCRbeta diversity were mostly attributed to newly produced T cells. In some patients, the high TCRbeta diversity seen at day 60 was put down to recipient T cells and intrathymic progenitors that had survived conditioning. The apparently early recovery of alphabetaT-cell counts about two months after transplant reportedly depended on only several hundred rapidly expanded clones that came from non-depleted graft cells.

Libraries came from PCR. TCRdb records Illumina HiSeq 2500 as the sequencer. To normalize quantification of the TCRbeta repertoire, the TCR libraries were built with molecular barcoding that relied on unique molecular identifiers. TCRdb cleaned the public reads at Q25 with fastp, built clones with MiXCR and kept in-frame beta chains. For every CDR3 protein sequence, its rows merge into one entry that carries the most common genes and DNA. The sample includes some 840,000 distinct CDR3 sequences, with 15% to 20% observed a single time. The top ten constitute just under 5% of the sample. The CDR3 has 15 amino acids, counting the end cysteine and phenylalanine. The DNA shown is the 45-base CDR3, in frame from base 1. Sequences MNHEY (CDR1) and SVGAGI (CDR2) are obtained from the germline V gene. V loses 0 bases of germline sequence and J loses 11 bases, and the interval between the two ends is 20 bases.

The TCR sequence derives from a male patient between 10 and 17 years old who had a stem cell transplant for acute lymphoblastic leukemia, so the T cells may come from the graft donor. Here the chain combines TRBV6-5 and TRBJ2-7; possibly the D gene is TRBD2, per 6 matching bases. This sample comprised PBMCs, mostly from graft donor cells, obtained 360 days after TCRalphabeta/CD19-depleted stem cell transplant. In nucleotides, the sequence is TGTGCCAGCAGTTACTCGAATGCCGGGAGAGGGTTAGAGTACTTC. This codes for CASSYSNAGRGLEYF.